The 13 T cell receptor beta chains below come from one sample, sequenced in a study of long-term antiretroviral therapy in people with HIV. They ran version v3.0 of the immunoSEQ assay at survey level. Data came from immunoSEQ multiplex PCR; TCRdb stores just in-frame clones and leaves some out. This repertoire shows 12,000 to 15,000 clones, approximately 80% found once; its top ten account for around 13%. This sample comprised unsorted PBMCs, obtained 3.2 years before starting antiretroviral therapy. The origin of the receptors is a man aged 35-49 years with HIV.

The chain is built from TRBV5-1 and TRBJ1-2; TRBD1 might be the D (5 bases). This CDR3 is built from 16 residues. Trimming removed 4 bases at V and 4 bases at J, with 20 bases between. From germline, CDR1 is SGHRS and CDR2 YFSETQ. In nucleotides, the CDR3 is TGCGCCAGCAGCCCCCGGGACGGGAGGGACTTCTATGGCTACACCTTC. Protein: CASSPRDGRDFYGYTF.

This clone was recorded only once. The rearrangement uses TRBV27 and TRBJ1-1; weak D call: TRBD1 (6 bases). CDR1 is MNHEY, CDR2 SMNVEV, per germline (reference sequence). The V and J ends lost 1 base and 6 bases respectively, with 15 bases between them. The CDR3 loop spans 15 amino acids. CDR3 DNA: TGTGCCAGCAGTTTATGGGGGGCTGGAAACGCTGAAGCTTTCTTT. Translating it yields CASSLWGAGNAEAFF.

In this sample, this clone turned up once. CDR3 sequence (DNA): TGTGCCAGCTCACCAGAAGACAGCTATGGCTACACCTTC. As protein: CASSPEDSYGYTF. The chain joins TRBV18 to TRBJ1-2; a weak D match, TRBD1 (5 bases). V dropped 2 bases and J dropped 4 bases, with 8 bases sitting between them. The CDR3 spans 13 residues. The V gene's germline CDR1 is KGHSH and CDR2 LQKENI.

This clone was seen only once. The chain links TRBV9 to TRBJ1-2, with TRBD1 matching 7 bases. The CDR3 is made up of 16 amino acids. CDR1 is SGDLS, CDR2 YYNGEE, per germline. The junction had 12 bases not matched to a gene; V was cut back by 3 bases and J by 4 bases. This CDR3 is CASSAETGWDAYGYTF. In DNA, the CDR3 is TGTGCCAGCAGCGCAGAGACAGGGTGGGATGCCTATGGCTACACCTTC.

The chain recombines TRBV5-1 with TRBJ2-7; TRBD2 might be the D (5 bases). The CDR3 consists of 14 residues. With 2 bases removed from V and 2 bases from J, the gap between germline ends came to 11 bases. CDR1 is SGHRS, CDR2 YFSETQ, per germline. CDR3 nucleotide sequence: TGCGCCAGCAGCTTAGAGGGTCCCCCCTACGAGCAGTACTTC. Its translation: CASSLEGPPYEQYF.

CDR3 amino acids: CASTLSTGGNYGYTF. DNA of the CDR3: TGTGCCAGCACCCTATCGACAGGGGGCAACTATGGCTACACCTTC. This chain connects TRBV5-5 to TRBJ1-2; 10 nucleotides align to TRBD1. Germline CDR1 is SGHKS and CDR2 is YYEKEE (reference sequence). With V trimmed by 6 bases and J by 2 bases, 7 bases remained unmatched. This CDR3 has 15 amino acids.

The chain uses TRBV30 and TRBJ2-1; the match to TRBD2 covers 8 bases. The junction had 5 bases not matched to a gene; V was cut back by 2 bases and J by 8 bases. The CDR3 totals 13 residues. Looked up from germline, CDR1 is GTSNPN and CDR2 is SVGIG (reference sequence). CDR3: CAWSSGGMYEQFF. The CDR3, as DNA: TGTGCCTGGAGTAGCGGGGGAATGTATGAGCAGTTCTTC.

The chain links TRBV30 to TRBJ1-2; D gene uncertain. CDR1 GTSNPN and CDR2 SVGIG come from the germline V gene (reference sequence). The CDR3 covers 15 residues. V was clipped by 0 bases and J by 1 base, with 12 bases between them. CDR3 protein: CAWSVGRSLNYGYTF. Here the CDR3 DNA reads TGTGCCTGGAGTGTCGGCCGCAGCCTTAACTATGGCTACACCTTC.

The rearrangement links TRBV18 to TRBJ1-1, with 9 bases lining up with TRBD1. CDR1 and CDR2 from the germline V gene are KGHSH and LQKENI. This CDR3 is 15 amino acids long. After removal of 3 bases from V and 0 bases from J, the junction contained 2 bases not matched to a gene. The CDR3 nucleotides are TGTGCCAGCTCACCGGGGACAGGGATGAACACTGAAGCTTTCTTT. Protein: CASSPGTGMNTEAFF.

This chain connects TRBV6-1 to TRBJ2-5; D possibly corresponds to TRBD2 (5 bases). This CDR3 has 16 amino acids. Germline loops: CDR1 MNHNS, CDR2 SASEGT. Trimming removed 1 base at V and 1 base at J, with 13 bases between. CDR3 protein: CASSEGGGRSQETQYF. The CDR3 DNA reads TGTGCCAGCAGTGAAGGAGGAGGACGGTCCCAAGAGACCCAGTACTTC.

This chain uses TRBV5-5 with TRBJ1-1; weak D call: TRBD1 (5 bases). The CDR3 has 13 residues. Trimming shortened V by 2 bases and J by 7 bases, and 12 bases separated the two germline ends. Germline V CDR1 and CDR2: SGHKS, YYEKEE (reference sequence). The CDR3 DNA is TGTGCCAGCAGCTTTATGGGGCAAAATGAAGCTTTCTTT. Its translation: CASSFMGQNEAFF. The full variable domain, rest sourced from reference TRBV5-5 and TRBJ1-1, is DAGVTQSPTHLIKTRGQQVTLRCSPISGHKSVSWYQQVLGQGPQFIFQYYEKEERGRGNFPDRFSARQFPNYSSELNVNALLLGDSALYLCASSFMGQNEAFFGQGTRLTVV.

CDR3 residues: CASSFTGNSPLHF. Written as DNA, the CDR3 is TGTGCCAGCAGTTTTACGGGGAATTCACCCCTCCACTTT. This chain joins TRBV6-5 and TRBJ1-6, with unresolved D. Germline V gives CDR1 MNHEY, CDR2 SVGAGI. The V end lost 4 bases, the J end lost 7 bases, and 8 bases lay between the germline ends. This CDR3 is built from 13 residues.

The chain couples TRBV2 to TRBJ1-3; TRBD1 might be the D (5 bases). CDR3 length: 15 residues. Germline V gene sequence: CDR1 SNHLY, CDR2 FYNNEI. Deletions cut 4 bases from V and 4 bases from J, with 14 bases between. The CDR3: CASSAEKGYGNTIYF. Written as DNA, the CDR3 is TGTGCCAGCAGTGCGGAAAAGGGGTACGGAAACACCATATATTTT.